A selection of T cell receptor beta chains follows, all from one sample in a study of shared clonotypes between healthy human individuals. This table comes from immunoSEQ multiplex PCR, and its TCRdb copy is limited to in-frame clones, with some not included. The data show hundreds of thousands of clones, roughly 96% seen once. The sequencing sample was made of naive CD8+ T cells sorted from blood. Receptors originate from a woman younger than 45 in good health. Both conserved end residues are part of each CDR3. A D gene is named only where the DNA matches it firmly. Some rows have no size entry. The others give once, few or many, or a class for an expanded clone.

abundance | j_gene | v_gene | d_gene | CDR3aa | CDR3nt
NA | TRBJ1-3 | TRBV7-9 | TRBD1 | CASSLSTGEYTIYF | TGTGCCAGCAGCTTAAGTACAGGGGAGTACACCATATATTTT
NA | TRBJ1-1 | TRBV29-1 | NA | CSVEYQLGHTEAFF | TGCAGCGTTGAATACCAGCTAGGCCACACTGAAGCTTTCTTT
NA | TRBJ2-7 | TRBV11-2 | NA | CASSSRGNYEQYF | TGTGCCAGCAGCTCTAGGGGAAACTACGAGCAGTACTTC
NA | TRBJ2-3 | TRBV9 | NA | CASSVDGDRDTQYF | TGTGCCAGCAGCGTAGACGGAGACCGGGATACGCAGTATTTT
once | TRBJ1-1 | TRBV7-9 | NA | CASRKPGNTEAFF | TGTGCCAGCAGGAAACCAGGGAACACTGAAGCTTTCTTT
NA | TRBJ2-1 | TRBV2 | NA | CASMAETNEQFF | TGTGCCAGCATGGCCGAGACCAATGAGCAGTTCTTC
NA | TRBJ2-7 | TRBV7-9 | NA | CASSRDTSYEQYF | TGTGCCAGCAGCCGGGACACATCCTACGAGCAGTACTTC
NA | TRBJ2-3 | TRBV6-5 | NA | CASRGDRDPERTQYF | TGTGCCAGCAGAGGAGACCGGGACCCCGAGCGCACGCAGTATTTT
NA | TRBJ2-7 | TRBV5-4 | NA | CASSSIGTLYEQYF | TGTGCCAGCAGCTCGATTGGGACTCTTTACGAGCAGTACTTC
NA | TRBJ2-7 | TRBV5-1 | NA | CASRGGLSTLTRAHEQYF | TGCGCCAGCAGGGGGGGCCTGTCAACTCTAACCCGGGCCCACGAGCAGTACTTC
few | TRBJ2-7 | TRBV19 | NA | CASSIRAGNFNEQYF | TGTGCCAGTAGTATAAGAGCAGGGAACTTCAACGAGCAGTACTTC
once | TRBJ1-1 | TRBV19 | NA | CASSTPSPPQAPNTEAFF | TGTGCCAGTAGTACCCCGAGTCCGCCCCAGGCCCCGAACACTGAAGCTTTCTTT
NA | TRBJ1-1 | TRBV4-1 | NA | CASSQEGITFF | TGCGCCAGCAGCCAAGAGGGGATAACTTTCTTT
NA | TRBJ2-7 | TRBV27 | TRBD2 | CASSPVLWAPGTSGRAGSREQYF | TGTGCCAGCAGTCCCGTTTTATGGGCCCCCGGGACTAGCGGGAGGGCCGGGAGTCGCGAGCAGTACTTC
NA | TRBJ2-2 | TRBV27 | TRBD2 | CASTAGANTGELFF | TGTGCCAGCACAGCGGGGGCGAACACCGGGGAGCTGTTTTTT
NA | TRBJ2-1 | TRBV6-5 | NA | CATLPSLLYNEQFF | TGTGCCACCCTCCCCTCTCTCCTCTACAATGAGCAGTTCTTC
NA | TRBJ1-1 | TRBV28 | TRBD1 | CASRHPSPGTDTEAFF | TGTGCCAGCAGACACCCCTCCCCGGGGACAGACACTGAAGCTTTCTTT